This is a list of T cell receptor beta chains from one sample in a study of blood T cell repertoires in COVID-19. Sequenced by immunoSEQ multiplex PCR; TCRdb stores in-frame clones only, minus some. The table includes roughly 220,000 clones, approximately 81% detected once. The sample was peripheral blood. These receptors all stem from a man under 40 with active or convalescent COVID-19. Both conserved end residues are part of each CDR3. D genes are given only for firm matches. Clone size appears in some rows only: once, few, many, or a class for an expanded clone.

TRBV12-3/TRBV12-4	TRBJ2-7	TRBD1	NA	CASSRTGYEQYF	TGTGCCAGCAGCAGGACAGGTTACGAGCAGTACTTC
TRBV19	TRBJ1-1	TRBD1	NA	CARIRDRGLGNTEAFF	TGTGCCAGAATCCGGGACAGGGGGCTTGGAAACACTGAAGCTTTCTTT
TRBV5-6	TRBJ1-5	TRBD1	NA	CASSLGMDRNQPQHF	TGTGCCAGCAGCTTGGGTATGGACAGGAATCAGCCCCAGCATTTT
TRBV18	TRBJ2-3	NA	NA	CASSPSDTQYF	TGTGCCAGCTCACCTAGTGATACGCAGTATTTT
TRBV19	TRBJ2-7	NA	NA	CASSFSGVYEQYF	TGTGCCAGTAGTTTTAGCGGAGTTTACGAGCAGTACTTC
TRBV7-8	TRBJ1-4	NA	NA	CASSSGGSVNEKLFF	TGTGCCAGCAGTTCTGGGGGGTCAGTCAATGAAAAACTGTTTTTT
TRBV4-2	TRBJ1-5	NA	NA	CASSRSPTGNQPQHF	TGTGCCAGCAGCCGATCCCCCACAGGCAATCAGCCCCAGCATTTT
TRBV4-2	TRBJ2-2	TRBD1	NA	CASSHGTVGELFF	TGTGCCAGCAGCCATGGGACAGTCGGGGAGCTGTTTTTT
TRBV6-4	TRBJ2-3	TRBD2	few	CASSEGLATDTQYF	TGTGCCAGCAGTGAGGGACTAGCGACAGATACGCAGTATTTT
TRBV29-1	TRBJ1-5	NA	NA	CSVATGWNQPQHF	TGCAGCGTAGCCACAGGGTGGAACCAGCCCCAGCATTTT
TRBV28	TRBJ2-2	NA	once	CASSRSGYPGELFF	TGTGCCAGCAGCCGTAGTGGTTATCCCGGGGAGCTGTTTTTT
TRBV24-1	TRBJ1-6	NA	NA	CATSDAGLPNSPLHF	TGTGCCACCAGTGATGCCGGGTTACCTAATTCACCCCTCCACTTT
TRBV7-2	TRBJ1-2	TRBD1	NA	CASTRDRAYGYTF	TGTGCCAGCACCCGGGACAGAGCCTATGGCTACACCTTC
TRBV27	TRBJ1-4	NA	NA	CASSSGPGKLFF	TGTGCCAGCAGTTCGGGTCCGGGAAAACTGTTTTTT
TRBV19	TRBJ2-1	TRBD2	NA	CASSIVLAGGRYNEQFF	TGTGCCAGTAGTATAGTGTTGGCGGGGGGCCGGTACAATGAGCAGTTCTTC
TRBV9	TRBJ2-1	NA	NA	CASSIGTGHNEQFF	TGTGCCAGCAGCATTGGGACTGGCCACAATGAGCAGTTCTTC
TRBV7-9	TRBJ2-2	TRBD2	many	CASPYGSAGGPNTGELFF	TGTGCCAGCCCCTATGGATCGGCGGGAGGGCCAAACACCGGGGAGCTGTTTTTT
TRBV5-1	TRBJ2-7	NA	NA	CASSLSEVEQYF	TGCGCCAGCAGCTTATCTGAGGTCGAGCAGTACTTC
TRBV5-6	TRBJ1-2	TRBD1	NA	CASSPQGEHYGYTF	TGTGCCAGCAGCCCACAGGGGGAGCACTATGGCTACACCTTC
TRBV5-3	TRBJ1-5	NA	NA	CARSLVAGQDNQPQHF	TGTGCCAGAAGCTTGGTAGCAGGGCAGGACAATCAGCCCCAGCATTTT